This T cell receptor (beta chain) originates from a study of blood T cell repertoires in COVID-19. On the study more broadly: The United States, Italy and Spain were the sources of the acute and convalescent COVID-19 samples.

In the original processing: Reference gene primer amplification gave estimated nucleated cell counts. Sequencing used immunoSEQ multiplex PCR; TCRdb keeps in-frame clones, though not all of them. The V and J calls and clone size come from that table; D and trimming were worked out from the DNA. Of fewer than 100,000 clones detected, about 81% appear once; the ten largest clones hold around 24%. The V gene lost 2 bases and the J gene lost 2 bases, with 10 bases spanning the gap. The CDR3 runs 15 residues. CDR1 is SGHTA and CDR2 is FQGNSA in the germline V gene. The receptor comes from a man between 65 and 85 years old with acute or convalescent COVID-19. The material sequenced was peripheral blood. The chain links TRBV7-2 to TRBJ2-1; D may be TRBD2 (6 bases). CDR3 bases: TGTGCCAGCAGCTTAATGGGCGGGACCTACAATGAGCAGTTCTTC. This codes for CASSLMGGTYNEQFF. The full variable domain, with the rest looked up from reference TRBV7-2 and TRBJ2-1, is GAGVSQSPSNKVTEKGKDVELRCDPISGHTALYWYRQSLGQGLEFLIYFQGNSAPDKSGLPSDRFSAERTGGSVSTLTIQRTQQEDSAVYLCASSLMGGTYNEQFFGPGTRLTVL.